This T cell receptor (beta chain) originates from a study of radiotherapy plus CTLA-4 blockade in lung cancer. Study-wide points: Dynamics of early blood T cell clones, together with interferon-beta, were reportedly the best predictors of response.

Only in-frame clones appear in the TCRdb table, and some are missing; sequencing was by immunoSEQ multiplex PCR. Of about 110,000 clones in the sample, approximately 80% were seen once. Trimming shortened V by 0 bases and J by 5 bases, and 16 bases separated the two germline ends. The CDR3 is made up of 16 amino acids. Germline assignment: CDR1 LGHNA and CDR2 YNFKEQ. In regard to this clone: Its specificity is unknown.

The sequences come from peripheral blood, collected from a patient treated with radiotherapy plus ipilimumab. The clonotype was recovered from a human donor with non-small cell lung cancer that progressed on radiotherapy plus ipilimumab. Some clones in this sample may be carry-over from other donors' samples. The gene calls are TRBV4-2 and TRBJ1-2; no clear D gene. The CDR3 spells CASSQERAGQDYGYTF. The DNA for the CDR3 is TGTGCCAGCAGCCAAGAAAGAGCCGGGCAGGATTATGGCTACACCTTC.